A selection of T cell receptor beta chains follows, all from one sample in a study of T cells in Graves' hyperthyroidism and ophthalmopathy. Via MiXCR, TCRdb re-called the multiplex PCR reads, giving one row per CDR3 protein. The sample carries a few hundred thousand distinct CDR3 sequences, roughly a sixth recorded once. Source material: blood. The receptor set was obtained from a woman between 50 and 59 years old with Graves' hyperthyroidism. CDR3s include the opening cysteine and the closing phenylalanine or tryptophan. The order of the fields is D gene, J gene, V gene, clone size, CDR3 protein, CDR3 DNA. The D gene is left open where the match is weak. Not every row has a clone size; where given, it reads once, few, many or a size class.

d_call: TRBD2
j_call: TRBJ2-7
v_call: TRBV4-2
clone_size: -
cdr3_aa: CASSQEDREAPYEQYF
cdr3_nt: TGTGCCAGCAGCCAAGAGGACCGGGAGGCCCCGTACGAGCAGTACTTC

d_call: -
j_call: TRBJ2-5
v_call: TRBV6-1
clone_size: -
cdr3_aa: CASSEMLQETQYF
cdr3_nt: TGTGCCAGCAGTGAAATGCTCCAAGAGACCCAGTACTTC

d_call: -
j_call: TRBJ2-7
v_call: TRBV10-2
clone_size: few
cdr3_aa: CASNRVRSSYEQYF
cdr3_nt: TGCGCCAGCAACCGGGTCAGGAGCTCCTACGAGCAGTACTTC

d_call: -
j_call: TRBJ1-5
v_call: TRBV19
clone_size: few
cdr3_aa: CASSTKANSNQPQHF
cdr3_nt: TGTGCCAGTAGTACGAAGGCGAATAGCAATCAGCCCCAGCATTTT

d_call: TRBD2
j_call: TRBJ2-1
v_call: TRBV24-1
clone_size: many
cdr3_aa: CATSDSQAGGPSNEQFF
cdr3_nt: TGTGCCACCAGTGATTCCCAAGCGGGAGGGCCCTCGAATGAGCAGTTCTTC

d_call: TRBD2
j_call: TRBJ2-7
v_call: TRBV9
clone_size: many
cdr3_aa: CASSVSGRGREQYF
cdr3_nt: TGTGCCAGCAGCGTTAGCGGGAGAGGACGCGAGCAGTACTTC

d_call: -
j_call: TRBJ1-1
v_call: TRBV3-1
clone_size: few
cdr3_aa: CASSQVDVAENTEAFF
cdr3_nt: TGTGCCAGCAGCCAAGTGGACGTGGCAGAGAACACTGAAGCTTTCTTT

d_call: -
j_call: TRBJ2-7
v_call: TRBV7-2
clone_size: -
cdr3_aa: CASSSPGRDYEQYF
cdr3_nt: TGTGCCAGCAGCTCACCGGGACGGGACTACGAGCAGTACTTC

d_call: -
j_call: TRBJ1-5
v_call: TRBV19
clone_size: few
cdr3_aa: CASSIGTKNQPQHF
cdr3_nt: TGTGCCAGTAGTATCGGGACCAAAAATCAGCCCCAGCATTTT

d_call: -
j_call: TRBJ2-2
v_call: TRBV11-2
clone_size: many
cdr3_aa: CASSPTRARTGELFF
cdr3_nt: TGTGCCAGCAGCCCAACCAGGGCTCGCACCGGGGAGCTGTTTTTT

d_call: -
j_call: TRBJ1-1
v_call: TRBV28
clone_size: many
cdr3_aa: CASSLGKNTEAFF
cdr3_nt: TGTGCCAGCAGTTTGGGAAAGAACACTGAAGCTTTCTTT

d_call: TRBD2
j_call: TRBJ2-1
v_call: TRBV6-1
clone_size: -
cdr3_aa: CASSTLRGGVSSYNEQFF
cdr3_nt: TGTGCCAGCAGCACCCTTCGGGGGGGGGTATCCTCCTACAATGAGCAGTTCTTC

d_call: -
j_call: TRBJ1-1
v_call: TRBV5-6
clone_size: many
cdr3_aa: CASSLATSRAMNTEAFF
cdr3_nt: TGTGCCAGCAGCTTGGCAACGTCCAGGGCCATGAACACTGAAGCTTTCTTT

d_call: -
j_call: TRBJ1-1
v_call: TRBV6-2/TRBV6-3
clone_size: -
cdr3_aa: CASSYSLNTEAFF
cdr3_nt: TGTGCCAGCAGTTACTCGTTGAACACTGAAGCTTTCTTT

d_call: TRBD1
j_call: TRBJ1-5
v_call: TRBV9
clone_size: -
cdr3_aa: CASSVEQGSTPQHF
cdr3_nt: TGTGCCAGCAGCGTAGAACAGGGGAGTACTCCCCAGCATTTT

d_call: TRBD2
j_call: TRBJ2-1
v_call: TRBV6-1
clone_size: many
cdr3_aa: CASSLGLAVDEQFF
cdr3_nt: TGTGCCAGCAGTCTGGGACTAGCCGTCGATGAGCAGTTCTTC

d_call: -
j_call: TRBJ2-3
v_call: TRBV6-1
clone_size: many
cdr3_aa: CASSEAHTDTQYF
cdr3_nt: TGTGCCAGCAGTGAAGCCCATACGGATACGCAGTATTTT

d_call: -
j_call: TRBJ2-7
v_call: TRBV28
clone_size: many
cdr3_aa: CASGSYEQYF
cdr3_nt: TGTGCCAGCGGGTCCTACGAGCAGTACTTC

d_call: TRBD2
j_call: TRBJ2-1
v_call: TRBV28
clone_size: -
cdr3_aa: CASSSWDLPSGRGLFF
cdr3_nt: TGTGCCAGCAGTTCCTGGGACTTACCTAGCGGGAGAGGGCTGTTCTTC

d_call: TRBD2
j_call: TRBJ2-5
v_call: TRBV30
clone_size: many
cdr3_aa: CAWSTGTSGIGETQYF
cdr3_nt: TGTGCCTGGAGTACTGGGACTAGCGGGATAGGAGAGACCCAGTACTTC

d_call: TRBD1
j_call: TRBJ1-2
v_call: TRBV30
clone_size: -
cdr3_aa: CAHRTGYSYGYTF
cdr3_nt: TGTGCCCACCGGACAGGGTATTCCTATGGCTACACCTTC

d_call: -
j_call: TRBJ2-3
v_call: TRBV7-6
clone_size: many
cdr3_aa: CASSSDPDTQYF
cdr3_nt: TGTGCCAGCAGCTCCGACCCGGATACGCAGTATTTT

d_call: -
j_call: TRBJ2-5
v_call: TRBV5-1
clone_size: few
cdr3_aa: CASSLGAGGGQETQYF
cdr3_nt: TGCGCCAGCAGCTTGGGAGCAGGTGGGGGCCAAGAGACCCAGTACTTC

d_call: -
j_call: TRBJ2-5
v_call: TRBV20-1
clone_size: many
cdr3_aa: CSARKDWQETQYF
cdr3_nt: TGCAGTGCTAGGAAAGACTGGCAAGAGACCCAGTACTTC

d_call: -
j_call: TRBJ1-2
v_call: TRBV12-3/TRBV12-4
clone_size: -
cdr3_aa: CASSLEGFYGYTF
cdr3_nt: TGTGCCAGCAGTTTAGAGGGTTTTTATGGCTACACCTTC

d_call: TRBD2
j_call: TRBJ2-7
v_call: TRBV4-1
clone_size: many
cdr3_aa: CASSQDMIGLADRHYEQYF
cdr3_nt: TGCGCCAGCAGCCAAGATATGATAGGACTAGCGGACCGCCACTACGAGCAGTACTTC

d_call: -
j_call: TRBJ2-3
v_call: TRBV12-3/TRBV12-4
clone_size: few
cdr3_aa: CASSLWTGGTYTDTQYF
cdr3_nt: TGTGCCAGCAGTTTATGGACTGGCGGGACTTACACAGATACGCAGTATTTT

d_call: -
j_call: TRBJ2-5
v_call: TRBV28
clone_size: once
cdr3_aa: CASSFLNQETQYF
cdr3_nt: TGTGCCAGCAGTTTTCTGAACCAAGAGACCCAGTACTTC